This entry lists 15 T cell receptor beta chains sequenced from one sample in a study of radiotherapy plus CTLA-4 blockade in lung cancer. Here immunoSEQ multiplex PCR was the method, and the copy in TCRdb shows in-frame clones only, minus some. The sample yields 53,000 or so clones, 70% to 80% seen once. This sample comprised peripheral blood, obtained from a patient treated with radiotherapy plus ipilimumab. These receptors were obtained from a human donor with non-small cell lung cancer who had stable disease on radiotherapy plus ipilimumab.

V gene TRBV2 combines with J gene TRBJ2-7, with a tentative D call TRBD2 (5 bases). Trimming pared 3 bases from V and 0 bases from J, leaving 6 bases between. This CDR3 is built from 13 residues. Looked up from germline, CDR1 is SNHLY and CDR2 is FYNNEI. CDR3 nucleotide sequence: TGTGCCAGCAGTGAGCGGGCCTCCTACGAGCAGTACTTC. Its protein is CASSERASYEQYF.

The gene calls are TRBV7-9 and TRBJ1-6, with 11 bases fitting TRBD1. The germline CDR1 and CDR2 sequences are SEHNR and FQNEAQ (reference sequence). J lost 5 bases, V lost 2 bases, and 11 bases had no gene match. The CDR3 sequence is 19 residues long. The CDR3 DNA reads TGTGCCAGCAGCTTAAGGACAGGGGGCGTGAGAGGGGATAATTCACCCCTCCACTTT. Translation gives CASSLRTGGVRGDNSPLHF.

V and J are TRBV10-1 and TRBJ2-3; TRBD2 aligns across 7 bases. In germline, CDR1 is WNHNN, CDR2 SYGVQD (reference sequence). V dropped 10 bases and J dropped 8; count of bases not matched to a gene: 9. This CDR3 region has 12 residues. CDR3 region: CATLSPGGTQYF. DNA of the CDR3: TGCGCCACCCTCTCCCCGGGAGGTACGCAGTATTTT.

The rearrangement uses TRBV15 and TRBJ2-1; D may correspond to TRBD1 or TRBD2 (5 bases each). Germline loops: CDR1 LNHNV, CDR2 YYDKDF (reference sequence). V shed 0 bases and J shed 10 bases, with 7 bases lying between them. CDR3 length: 12 residues. The CDR3, as DNA: TGTGCCACCAGCAGAGAGGGGACCGAGCAGTTCTTC. Protein sequence: CATSREGTEQFF.

The chain is built from TRBV27 and TRBJ2-2; 8 bases fit TRBD1. The CDR3 has 16 residues. Germline V gene data show CDR1 as MNHEY and CDR2 as SMNVEV (reference sequence). V was clipped by 4 bases and J by 0 bases; unmatched bases: 4. The CDR3 nucleotides read TGTGCCAGCAGTTCCCGGACAGGGACGAACACCGGGGAGCTGTTTTTT. Translating gives CASSSRTGTNTGELFF.

The chain uses TRBV2 and TRBJ1-1; D possibly corresponds to TRBD1 (5 bases). Trimming took off 4 bases at V and 1 base at J, with 16 bases between the two ends. The germline V gene encodes CDR1 SNHLY and CDR2 FYNNEI. This CDR3 has 16 residues. The CDR3 loop is CASSARVFDRNTEAFF. Here the CDR3 DNA reads TGTGCCAGCAGTGCCAGGGTGTTTGACCGGAACACTGAAGCTTTCTTT.

As to this clone: Distinct nucleotide sequences in the sample also encode this CDR3. The chain recombines TRBV10-1 with TRBJ2-2, with D tentatively TRBD2 (6 bases). CDR1 is WNHNN and CDR2 is SYGVQD in the germline V gene (reference sequence). There are 14 residues in the CDR3. The V gene lost 3 bases and the J gene lost 6 bases, with 11 bases spanning the gap. CDR3 nucleotide sequence: TGCGCCAGCAGTGATAGGGGAGGAGCCGGGGAGCTGTTTTTT. Its translation: CASSDRGGAGELFF.

This clone has a handful of counts. The chain employs TRBV6-5 and TRBJ1-2; 7 bases fit TRBD1. J gave up 8 bases and V 2 bases, and 2 bases lay outside the gene matches. Germline V gene data show CDR1 as MNHEY and CDR2 as SVGAGI. This CDR3 region has 12 residues. The DNA for the CDR3 is TGTGCCAGCAGTTACGACAGGGTCGGCTACACCTTC. Its translation is CASSYDRVGYTF.

The V gene is TRBV30, the J gene TRBJ1-5; D is unclear. Trimming took 0 bases from V and 9 from J, leaving 9 bases between them. CDR1 and CDR2 from the germline V gene are GTSNPN and SVGIG (reference sequence). The CDR3 is 12 residues long. The CDR3 nucleotides are TGTGCCTGGAGTGTAGATCTTCGGCCCCAGCATTTT. This encodes CAWSVDLRPQHF.

The chain has TRBV18 and TRBJ2-3; D gene uncertain. V lost 3 bases to trimming and J lost 2 bases, with 6 bases between them. The CDR3 is 13 residues long. CDR1 and CDR2 from the germline V gene are KGHSH and LQKENI. The CDR3 DNA reads as TGTGCCAGCTCACCCGGCGCCACAGATACGCAGTATTTT. Its protein is CASSPGATDTQYF.

The DNA for the CDR3 is TGTGCCAGCAGTTTCCTACAGGGATCAGGGGAGCTGTTTTTT. The encoded protein is CASSFLQGSGELFF. The genes are TRBV27 and TRBJ2-2; D may be TRBD1 (6 bases). CDR1 and CDR2 from the germline V gene are MNHEY and SMNVEV (reference sequence). CDR3 size: 14 residues. V was shortened by 3 bases and J by 8 bases, with 13 bases between the two germline ends.

V gene TRBV7-2 combines with J gene TRBJ2-7, with a possible D match to TRBD1 (6 bases). Germline V lookup: CDR1 SGHTA, CDR2 FQGNSA. This CDR3 region has 13 residues. The V and J ends lost 5 bases and 6 bases respectively, with 14 bases between them. The CDR3 DNA reads TGTGCCAGCAGCGCCAGGGGATCGGTCGAGCAGTACTTC. Translating it yields CASSARGSVEQYF.

The rearrangement joins TRBV28 to TRBJ2-2; D possibly corresponds to TRBD2 (5 bases). This CDR3 contains 19 residues. Germline lookup yields CDR1 MDHEN and CDR2 SYDVKM. V lost 5 bases to trimming and J lost 2 bases, with 24 bases between them. CDR3 region: CASSRPPFGLTVNTGELFF. In DNA form, the CDR3 reads TGTGCCAGCAGTCGCCCGCCGTTTGGACTCACAGTAAACACCGGGGAGCTGTTTTTT.

This chain links TRBV6-1 with TRBJ1-2; TRBD1 matches at 9 bases. The V gene's germline CDR1 is MNHNS and CDR2 SASEGT. CDR3 length equals 15 residues. The V and J ends lost 7 bases and 7 bases, in that order; junction bases with no gene match: 13. The DNA of the CDR3 is TGTGCCAGCAAGGACTCGGGACAGGGCTGGGGTGGCTACACCTTC. Its protein is CASKDSGQGWGGYTF.

This sequence joins TRBV27 and TRBJ2-7, with D tentatively TRBD1 or TRBD2 (5 bases each). CDR1 and CDR2 (germline): MNHEY, SMNVEV (reference sequence). This CDR3 is 13 amino acids long. V lost 3 bases and J 0 bases, leaving 6 bases between the germline ends. The DNA of the CDR3 is TGTGCCAGCAGTTTGGGACCCTCCTACGAGCAGTACTTC. Translation gives CASSLGPSYEQYF.